Listed here are 27 T cell receptor beta chains from one sample, sequenced in a study of blood T cell repertoires in COVID-19. Measured with immunoSEQ multiplex PCR; TCRdb has only the in-frame clones, and not every one. This table has over 130,000 clones, around 80% appearing once. The sequenced sample was PBMCs or T cells enriched from blood (not recorded which). The receptors derive from a woman aged 18-29 years who had been exposed to COVID-19.

The V and J genes are TRBV2 and TRBJ1-1, with 7 bases lining up with TRBD1. The junction had 7 bases not matched to a gene; V was cut back by 6 bases and J by 3 bases. CDR3 length: 14 amino acids. CDR1 and CDR2 (germline): SNHLY, FYNNEI. This chain's CDR3 is CASRDRVSDTEAFF. The CDR3 DNA follows: TGTGCCAGCAGAGACAGGGTTTCGGACACTGAAGCTTTCTTT.

The J gene is TRBJ2-3, the V gene TRBV29-1, with a possible D match to TRBD2 (5 bases). The length of the CDR3 is 14 residues. CDR1 and CDR2 (germline): SQVTM, ANQGSEA. V was trimmed by 6 bases and J by 2 bases, leaving 15 bases between them. CDR3 bases: TGCAGCGTCCCGAGGGCAGGAGTCACAGATACGCAGTATTTT. Its protein product is CSVPRAGVTDTQYF.

The chain joins TRBV7-9 to TRBJ2-2; D is unclear. This CDR3 is 14 amino acids long. Germline V gene data show CDR1 as SEHNR and CDR2 as FQNEAQ (reference sequence). Trimming took off 2 bases at V and 4 bases at J, with 8 bases between the two ends. The CDR3: CASSLRWSTGELFF. DNA for the CDR3: TGTGCCAGCAGCTTAAGATGGAGCACCGGGGAGCTGTTTTTT.

The rearrangement uses TRBV15 and TRBJ1-3, with 7 nucleotides matching TRBD1. Germline V gives CDR1 LNHNV, CDR2 YYDKDF (reference sequence). The CDR3 loop spans 16 amino acids. V shed 2 bases and J 0 bases; nucleotides not matched to a gene: 4. DNA of the CDR3: TGTGCCACCAGCAGACTCGGGACAGCCTCTGGAAACACCATATATTTT. Amino acid sequence: CATSRLGTASGNTIYF.

This clone showed up just once. V and J are TRBV12-3 or TRBV12-4 and TRBJ1-3; maybe TRBD1 (5 bases). CDR3 length: 12 amino acids. This CDR3 is CGQSPSGNTIYF. The CDR3 bases are TGTGGACAGTCTCCCTCTGGAAACACCATATATTTT.

J is TRBJ1-2 and V is TRBV2; D gene ambiguous. This CDR3 is 13 amino acids long. Germline-derived CDR1 and CDR2 are SNHLY and FYNNEI. V lost 4 bases and J lost 7, with 13 bases in between. This chain's CDR3 is CASSAKPPLGYTF. The CDR3, as DNA: TGTGCCAGCAGTGCGAAGCCGCCGCTTGGCTACACCTTC.

The J gene is TRBJ2-2, the V gene TRBV4-2, with no clear D. CDR1 is LGHNA and CDR2 is YNFKEQ in the germline V gene. Trimming shortened V by 2 bases and J by 2 bases, and 9 bases separated the two germline ends. The CDR3 consists of 15 residues. The CDR3 spells CASSQRSVNTGELFF. CDR3 DNA sequence: TGTGCCAGCAGCCAAAGGAGCGTTAACACCGGGGAGCTGTTTTTT.

This clone was recorded only once. V and J are TRBV5-1 and TRBJ1-1; D gene unclear. Trimming took off 4 bases at V and 6 bases at J, with 13 bases between the two ends. CDR3 length equals 13 residues. The germline gives CDR1 SGHRS, CDR2 YFSETQ. The CDR3 bases are TGCGCCAGCAGCGACTCACCCGGGGCTGAAGCTTTCTTT. Translation gives CASSDSPGAEAFF.

This clone was detected once. The chain uses TRBV7-9 and TRBJ2-5; D is possibly TRBD2 (5 bases). This CDR3 is built from 17 residues. Trimming took off 0 bases at V and 5 bases at J, with 19 bases between the two ends. Germline V gene data show CDR1 as SEHNR and CDR2 as FQNEAQ (reference sequence). The CDR3 region is CASSLATSSGSGETQYF. CDR3 bases: TGTGCCAGCAGCTTAGCGACGTCATCGGGGTCGGGTGAGACCCAGTACTTC.

The V and J genes are TRBV6-4 and TRBJ2-3; 11 bases map to TRBD2. Germline CDR1 MRHNA, CDR2 SNTAGT. The CDR3 has 15 residues. V trimming: 1 base; J trimming: 4 bases; junction bases outside the gene matches: 1. DNA for the CDR3: TGTGCCAGCAGTGACTTAGCGGGAGGGCCAGATACGCAGTATTTT. This translates into CASSDLAGGPDTQYF.

The CDR3 nucleotides are TGTGCCAGCAGCTGGGGACAGTTCCAAGAGACCCAGTACTTC. Protein: CASSWGQFQETQYF. This chain connects TRBV5-4 to TRBJ2-5, with 7 bases that match TRBD1. This CDR3 has 14 residues. After removal of 3 bases from V and 1 base from J, the junction contained 3 bases not matched to a gene. Germline V gene sequence: CDR1 SGHNT, CDR2 YYREEE (reference sequence). Looking up the rest from reference TRBV5-4 and TRBJ2-5 gives the full variable domain: ETGVTQSPTHLIKTRGQQVTLRCSSQSGHNTVSWYQQALGQGPQFIFQYYREEENGRGNFPPRFSGLQFPNYSSELNVNALELDDSALYLCASSWGQFQETQYFGPGTRLLVL.

Here the CDR3 reads CAWPGGQGRNQPQHF. The CDR3 DNA is TGTGCCTGGCCCGGAGGACAGGGGAGGAATCAGCCCCAGCATTTT. The genes are TRBV30 and TRBJ1-5; TRBD1 aligns across 9 bases. This CDR3 comprises 15 residues. The J segment lost 4 bases and the V segment lost 5 bases, leaving 9 bases of the junction unmatched. Germline CDR1 and CDR2: GTSNPN and SVGIG (reference sequence).

The chain has TRBV30 and TRBJ1-6; TRBD1 matches 7 bases. V was clipped by 0 bases and J by 6 bases; unmatched bases: 5. The germline V gene has CDR1 GTSNPN and CDR2 SVGIG (reference sequence). CDR3 length: 15 residues. The DNA for the CDR3 is TGTGCCTGGAGTGTCCGGGACAGTCTTAATTCACCCCTCCACTTT. Protein: CAWSVRDSLNSPLHF. The whole variable domain, filled in from reference TRBV30 and TRBJ1-6, reads SQTIHQWPATLVQPVGSPLSLECTVEGTSNPNLYWYRQAAGRGLQLLFYSVGIGQISSEVPQNLSASRPQDRQFILSSKKLLLSDSGFYLCAWSVRDSLNSPLHFGNGTRLTVT.

The chain recombines TRBV25-1 with TRBJ1-4, with 8 positions matching TRBD1. This CDR3 spans 15 amino acids. In germline, CDR1 is MGHDK, CDR2 SYGVNS. V lost 4 bases to trimming and J lost 8 bases; unmatched junction nucleotides: 9. DNA of the CDR3: TGTGCCAGCAGTGCAGACAGGGGCCTGGCGGAAAAACTGTTTTTT. It is translated as CASSADRGLAEKLFF.

In its sample, this clone was seen a few times. The chain uses TRBV7-9 and TRBJ2-5; unclear D gene. The V and J ends lost 10 bases and 6 bases respectively, with 12 bases between them. There are 11 residues in the CDR3. CDR1 and CDR2 from the germline V gene are SEHNR and FQNEAQ (reference sequence). The DNA for the CDR3 is TGTGCCACCGAAGATCAGAAGACCCAGTACTTC. This encodes CATEDQKTQYF.

This chain joins TRBV28 and TRBJ2-7; TRBD2 might be the D (6 bases). The CDR3 has 12 amino acids. V gave up 10 bases and J gave up 3 bases, with 13 bases separating them. Germline CDR1 is MDHEN and CDR2 is SYDVKM. CDR3 nucleotide sequence: TGTGCCACCTACGGGAGAAACTACGAGCAGTACTTC. This encodes CATYGRNYEQYF.

This chain joins TRBV18 and TRBJ1-1, with 7 positions matching TRBD1. Germline V gene sequence: CDR1 KGHSH, CDR2 LQKENI. The CDR3 consists of 14 residues. The junction had 3 bases not matched to a gene; V was cut back by 4 bases and J by 1 base. As DNA, the CDR3 is TGTGCCAGCTCACTGGACAGGACGAACACTGAAGCTTTCTTT. As protein: CASSLDRTNTEAFF. Filled out from reference TRBV18 and TRBJ1-1, the complete variable domain reads NAGVMQNPRHLVRRRGQEARLRCSPMKGHSHVYWYRQLPEEGLKFMVYLQKENIIDESGMPKERFSAEFPKEGPSILRIQQVVRGDSAAYFCASSLDRTNTEAFFGQGTRLTVV.

This rearrangement joins TRBV4-2 to TRBJ2-2; no firm D call. Germline CDR1 and CDR2: LGHNA and YNFKEQ. This CDR3 has 15 residues. V was trimmed by 7 bases and J by 2 bases, leaving 14 bases between them. The CDR3 sequence: CASNPSAVNTGELFF. The CDR3 DNA sequence: TGTGCCAGCAACCCAAGTGCGGTAAACACCGGGGAGCTGTTTTTT.

This chain links TRBV19 with TRBJ1-1; 9 bases match TRBD1. With 7 bases clipped from V and 2 bases from J, the junction kept 14 bases outside the gene matches. Germline V CDR1 and CDR2: LNHDA, SQIVND (reference sequence). This CDR3 has 17 amino acids. CDR3 DNA: TGTGCCAGTATGGTCCGAGGAAGGGGACAGGGAAACACTGAAGCTTTCTTT. This gives the protein CASMVRGRGQGNTEAFF.

V gene TRBV5-4 combines with J gene TRBJ2-3; 11 nucleotides align to TRBD2. J gave up 2 bases and V 3 bases, and 8 bases lay outside the gene matches. This CDR3 has 17 residues. Germline CDR1 and CDR2: SGHNT and YYREEE (reference sequence). For the CDR3, the DNA is TGTGCCAGCAGCTCATCACCGGGACTAGCGGCCACAGATACGCAGTATTTT. Protein: CASSSSPGLAATDTQYF.

This clone occurred a few times. The V gene is TRBV4-1, the J gene TRBJ1-4, with D possibly TRBD1 on 6 matching bases. V lost 1 base to trimming and J lost 7 bases, with 10 bases between them. CDR1 is MGHRA, CDR2 YSYEKL, per germline. This CDR3 spans 14 amino acids. The CDR3 protein is CASSQGGTIEKLFF. The CDR3, as DNA: TGCGCCAGCAGCCAAGGAGGGACAATTGAAAAACTGTTTTTT.

The CDR3 DNA follows: TGCGCCAGCAGCTTATATGGGGAGTACAATGAGCAGTTCTTC. Translation: CASSLYGEYNEQFF. The chain combines TRBV5-1 with TRBJ2-1, with D possibly matching TRBD2 (5 bases). Germline CDR1 reads SGHRS; CDR2 reads YFSETQ. This CDR3 spans 14 amino acids. V lost 2 bases to trimming and J lost 4 bases, with 10 bases between them. Supplemented by reference TRBV5-1 and TRBJ2-1, the full variable domain reads KAGVTQTPRYLIKTRGQQVTLSCSPISGHRSVSWYQQTPGQGLQFLFEYFSETQRNKGNFPGRFSGRQFSNSRSEMNVSTLELGDSALYLCASSLYGEYNEQFFGPGTRLTVL.

The gene calls are TRBV28 and TRBJ1-5, with 7 bases that match TRBD1. The CDR3 has 14 residues. The V and J ends lost 9 bases and 3 bases, in that order; junction bases with no gene match: 8. The germline gives CDR1 MDHEN, CDR2 SYDVKM. The DNA for the CDR3 is TGTGCCAGTTTACAGGGGTCCTTCAATCAGCCCCAGCATTTT. Translating it yields CASLQGSFNQPQHF.

The J gene is TRBJ2-1, the V gene TRBV10-3; 9 bases map to TRBD2. After removal of 10 bases from V and 9 bases from J, the junction contained 13 bases not matched to a gene. The germline CDR1 and CDR2 sequences are ENHRY and SYGVKD. The CDR3 covers 14 residues. This chain's CDR3 is CATRGASGIGEQFF. The CDR3 bases are TGTGCCACTCGCGGGGCTAGCGGGATTGGTGAGCAGTTCTTC.

The rearrangement joins TRBV9 to TRBJ2-3; 9 bases line up with TRBD2. The CDR3 spans 19 residues. V was clipped by 3 bases and J by 5 bases; unmatched bases: 19. Germline V CDR1 and CDR2: SGDLS, YYNGEE. CDR3: CASSAWDNPGLAPLDTQYF. The DNA for the CDR3 is TGTGCCAGCAGCGCCTGGGACAACCCGGGACTAGCCCCATTAGATACGCAGTATTTT.

The J gene is TRBJ1-6, the V gene TRBV30; D call uncertain. CDR3 length: 14 residues. Germline CDR1 reads GTSNPN; CDR2 reads SVGIG (reference sequence). Trimming took off 0 bases at V and 7 bases at J, with 10 bases between the two ends. CDR3 nucleotides: TGTGCCTGGAGTGTACATCTCCGAAATTCACCCCTCCACTTT. This codes for CAWSVHLRNSPLHF.

The rearrangement joins TRBV28 to TRBJ2-7, with 7 bases identical to TRBD1. The CDR3 extends over 14 amino acids. Unmatched junction bases numbered 8, after V lost 5 bases and J lost 4 bases. The V gene's germline CDR1 is MDHEN and CDR2 SYDVKM. The CDR3 sequence: CASSRDRVMYEQYF. CDR3 in DNA: TGTGCCAGCAGTCGAGACAGGGTTATGTACGAGCAGTACTTC.